This TCR beta chain was profiled in a study of OX40 agonist ivuxolimab in advanced cancers. Points from the study as a whole: Expanded clones were, on average, more numerous in CD8+ T cells than in CD4+.

Generated by immunoSEQ multiplex PCR, the TCRdb table keeps only in-frame clones and is missing some. The data hold around 29,000 clones, with around 87% observed a single time. The germline V gene has CDR1 MDHEN and CDR2 SYDVKM. This CDR3 is built from 17 residues. Trimming stripped 4 bases from V and 4 bases from J, with 19 bases between. A remark on this clone: Its specificity is not known.

The TCR comes from an adult with an advanced solid tumor such as melanoma, head and neck, liver or kidney cancer. This specimen consisted of CD4+ or CD8+ T cells sorted from blood, obtained in a trial of the OX40 agonist ivuxolimab. This chain links TRBV28 with TRBJ2-2; D is ambiguous. CDR3 coding DNA: TGTGCCAGCAGTTCCTCAAATTGGTGGGTGGGCACCGGGGAGCTGTTTTTT. Amino acid sequence: CASSSSNWWVGTGELFF.